The 32 T cell receptor beta chains listed next were all sequenced from one sample in a study of response to subunit inactivated influenza vaccine. From the RT-PCR reads, TCRdb called clonotypes with MiXCR, one entry per CDR3 protein. The sample comprises about 620,000 distinct CDR3 sequences, about 10% of which are singletons, and roughly a tenth rests with the top ten. Sequenced here: PBMCs from blood, sampled on the day of vaccination. These receptor sequences come from a man over 45 who received an inactivated influenza vaccine.

The rearrangement links TRBV30 to TRBJ1-4, with 9 bases matching TRBD1. Trimming took 3 bases from V and 7 from J; bases not matched to a gene: 6. Germline CDR1 is GTSNPN and CDR2 is SVGIG (reference sequence). The length of the CDR3 is 14 residues. CDR3 bases: TGTGCCTGGAGAACCGGGACAGGGTCTGAAAAACTGTTTTTT. As protein: CAWRTGTGSEKLFF.

V gene TRBV14 combines with J gene TRBJ2-7, with TRBD2 matching 8 bases. Per the germline V gene, CDR1 is SGHDN and CDR2 is FVKESK. This CDR3 contains 15 residues. The junction had 6 bases not matched to a gene; V was cut back by 1 base and J by 4 bases. CDR3 nucleotide sequence: TGTGCCAGCAGCCAAGCGGCGGGGGGCCGATACGAGCAGTACTTC. Encoded protein: CASSQAAGGRYEQYF.

This chain uses TRBV24-1 with TRBJ2-5; no clear D. The ends were cut back, 4 bases at V and 1 base at J, with 3 bases in the middle. The CDR3 totals 12 residues. Germline V CDR1 and CDR2: KGHDR, SFDVKD. As DNA, the CDR3 is TGTGCCACCAGTGACCTCCAAGAGACCCAGTACTTC. It yields the protein CATSDLQETQYF.

In its sample, this clonotype was seen a few times. The chain recombines TRBV27 with TRBJ2-2; D possibly corresponds to TRBD1 (5 bases). CDR3 length: 15 amino acids. V lost 5 bases, J lost 4 bases, and 14 bases lay in between. Germline CDR1 is MNHEY and CDR2 is SMNVEV (reference sequence). CDR3 DNA sequence: TGTGCCAGCAGTCTAACCCCGACAGCCACCGGGGAGCTGTTTTTT. Residues: CASSLTPTATGELFF.

There are a few counts of this clonotype. The J gene is TRBJ2-7, the V gene TRBV6-1; D possibly matches TRBD1 or TRBD2 (5 bases each). The V and J ends lost 5 bases and 8 bases respectively, with 22 bases between them. CDR1 is MNHNS, CDR2 SASEGT, per germline. This CDR3 is built from 15 residues. CDR3 nucleotide sequence: TGTGCCAGCAGTCCTGGACACGGGAATGTTGTAAAGCAGTACTTC. Protein product: CASSPGHGNVVKQYF.

The chain couples TRBV7-2 to TRBJ2-2; TRBD1 matches at 7 bases. Trimming at V came to 3 bases and at J to 3 bases, leaving 1 base not matched to a gene. CDR1 is SGHTA and CDR2 is FQGNSA in the germline V gene. The CDR3 totals 14 residues. The CDR3 sequence: CASSFDRDTGELFF. The CDR3 bases are TGTGCCAGCAGCTTTGACAGGGACACCGGGGAGCTGTTTTTT.

This clonotype was counted a few times. The chain is built from TRBV5-1 and TRBJ1-1; D possibly corresponds to TRBD1 (5 bases). V gave up 3 bases and J gave up 0 bases, with 9 bases separating them. The CDR3 covers 14 residues. The germline V gene encodes CDR1 SGHRS and CDR2 YFSETQ. The CDR3 is CASSWDGLNTEAFF. The CDR3 bases are TGCGCCAGCAGCTGGGACGGTTTGAACACTGAAGCTTTCTTT.

This clonotype was found a few times. Here the CDR3 DNA reads TGTGCCAGCTCGCCGGGGGGAGGCAGTAACTACGAGCAGTACTTC. This translates into CASSPGGGSNYEQYF. This chain joins TRBV18 and TRBJ2-7; 7 bases line up with TRBD2. Germline trimming cut 6 bases from V and 3 bases from J; bases unmatched to any gene: 11. From germline, CDR1 is KGHSH and CDR2 LQKENI. This CDR3 has 15 residues.

This clonotype was recorded at least ten times. The chain recombines TRBV25-1 with TRBJ2-7; a possible D gene is TRBD1 (6 bases). In germline, CDR1 is MGHDK, CDR2 SYGVNS. CDR3 length: 11 residues. Trimming stripped 4 bases from V and 6 bases from J, with 7 bases between. The CDR3 nucleotides read TGTGCCAGCAGTGGGACAGCCGAGCAGTACTTC. This encodes CASSGTAEQYF.

The chain employs TRBV7-8 and TRBJ2-5, with TRBD1 matching over 12 bases. J lost 2 bases, V lost 2 bases, and 6 bases had no gene match. CDR3 length: 17 amino acids. Germline CDR1 is SGHVS and CDR2 is FQNEAQ. The CDR3 DNA reads TGTGCCAGCAGCTTATGGGGACAGGGGGCAAGGCAAGAGACCCAGTACTTC. Translated, it gives CASSLWGQGARQETQYF.

This chain connects TRBV7-2 to TRBJ1-2; 7 nucleotides agree with TRBD1. Per germline, CDR1 SGHTA and CDR2 FQGNSA. The V gene end was trimmed by 1 base and the J gene end by 8 bases; junction bases not matched to a gene: 7. The CDR3 covers 14 residues. DNA for the CDR3: TGTGCCAGCAGCTTAGGAGGGGGCAGAGGGGGCTACACCTTC. Translated, it gives CASSLGGGRGGYTF.

This chain joins TRBV6-2 or TRBV6-3 and TRBJ2-5, with D possibly matching TRBD2 (6 bases). This CDR3 has 12 amino acids. Trimming took 11 bases from V and 0 from J, leaving 10 bases between them. Per the germline V gene, CDR1 is MNHEY and CDR2 is SVGEGT. The DNA for the CDR3 is TGTGCCTCACGGACTAACCAAGAGACCCAGTACTTC. Protein product: CASRTNQETQYF.

This rearrangement joins TRBV27 to TRBJ2-5, with 9 bases aligning to TRBD1. Germline lookup yields CDR1 MNHEY and CDR2 SMNVEV (reference sequence). The CDR3 runs 15 residues. V lost 5 bases and J lost 4; bases outside the gene matches: 8. The CDR3: CASSPGQGWVETQYF. In nucleotides, the CDR3 is TGTGCCAGCAGTCCGGGACAGGGATGGGTAGAGACCCAGTACTTC.

This clonotype was picked up a small number of times. The J gene is TRBJ2-1, the V gene TRBV12-3 or TRBV12-4; TRBD2 aligns across 15 bases. The J segment lost 8 bases and the V segment lost 5 bases, leaving 4 bases of the junction unmatched. The CDR3 loop spans 15 amino acids. CDR3 nucleotides: TGTGCCAGCAGTCCCCGGACTAGCGGGAGGGATGAGCAGTTCTTC. It is translated as CASSPRTSGRDEQFF.

This clonotype appeared a few times. V gene TRBV7-9 combines with J gene TRBJ1-1; TRBD1 aligns across 7 bases. The CDR3 extends over 14 amino acids. With 5 bases clipped from V and 0 bases from J, the junction kept 3 bases outside the gene matches. Per the germline V gene, CDR1 is SEHNR and CDR2 is FQNEAQ (reference sequence). As DNA, the CDR3 is TGTGCCAGCAGCGCCGACAGGGTGAACACTGAAGCTTTCTTT. Its protein is CASSADRVNTEAFF.

This clonotype was detected a few times. The DNA is omitted, as the CDR3 cannot be located on it reliably, and the CDR3 follows TCRdb's listing. V usage is TRBV11-2 and J usage is TRBJ2-7; the table's D call of TRBD1 was not tested on the DNA. CDR1 is SGHAT and CDR2 is FQNNGV in the germline V gene. The CDR3 totals 18 residues, both ends included. The CDR3 sequence is CASSFGPGLGPPGYEQYF.

There are a few counts of this clonotype. The chain has TRBV9 and TRBJ1-2; D is perhaps TRBD1 (5 bases). The germline V gene encodes CDR1 SGDLS and CDR2 YYNGEE. The CDR3 runs 14 residues. With 4 bases removed from V and 3 bases from J, the gap between germline ends came to 13 bases. CDR3 sequence: CASSTGGAHYGYTF. The CDR3 DNA follows: TGTGCCAGCAGCACCGGGGGAGCGCACTATGGCTACACCTTC.

This clonotype was found once. This chain uses TRBV20-1 with TRBJ2-7; TRBD2 agrees at 12 bases. V dropped 3 bases and J dropped 3; count of bases not matched to a gene: 9. CDR3 size: 16 residues. In germline, CDR1 is DFQATT, CDR2 SNEGSKA (reference sequence). The CDR3 DNA reads as TGCAGTGCTAGCGGCGCTAGCGGGGGGGCGAGCTACGAGCAGTACTTC. It codes for CSASGASGGASYEQYF.

This clonotype was detected only a few times. V gene TRBV5-1 combines with J gene TRBJ2-2, with a possible D match to TRBD1 (6 bases). The CDR3 contains 14 residues. Germline CDR1 and CDR2: SGHRS and YFSETQ. The germline V and J ends were trimmed by 2 bases and 5 bases, with 10 bases remaining between them. CDR3 nucleotide sequence: TGCGCCAGCAGCTTACAGGGCGAGACCGGGGAGCTGTTTTTT. Protein: CASSLQGETGELFF.

This clonotype has a handful of counts. The V call is TRBV20-1, the J call TRBJ2-7; the D gene is possibly TRBD1 (5 bases). V was shortened by 6 bases and J by 3 bases, with 18 bases between the two germline ends. Germline V CDR1 and CDR2: DFQATT, SNEGSKA (reference sequence). The CDR3 is 14 residues long. The CDR3 DNA is TGCAGTGCCCAGACCCCGACAGATGACTACGAGCAGTACTTC. It translates to CSAQTPTDDYEQYF.

The V call is TRBV9, the J call TRBJ2-5; a possible D gene is TRBD1 (7 bases). Germline V gene lookup returns CDR1 SGDLS and CDR2 YYNGEE. The CDR3 is 16 amino acids. V lost 0 bases to trimming and J lost 2 bases, with 14 bases between them. Written as DNA, the CDR3 is TGTGCCAGCAGCGTAGGGTCAGGGGGGCGACAAGAGACCCAGTACTTC. Its protein product is CASSVGSGGRQETQYF. The whole variable domain, remainder taken from reference TRBV9 and TRBJ2-5, is DSGVTQTPKHLITATGQRVTLRCSPRSGDLSVYWYQQSLDQGLQFLIQYYNGEERAKGNILERFSAQQFPDLHSELNLSSLELGDSALYFCASSVGSGGRQETQYFGPGTRLLVL.

This sequence joins TRBV11-2 and TRBJ1-3, with D tentatively TRBD1 (6 bases). V lost 1 base, J lost 2 bases, and 9 bases lay in between. This CDR3 region has 15 residues. The germline V gene has CDR1 SGHAT and CDR2 FQNNGV. The CDR3, as DNA: TGTGCCAGCAGCTTAGTCAGGGGTCCTGGAAACACCATATATTTT. Its protein is CASSLVRGPGNTIYF.

This clonotype was picked up a small number of times. The CDR3 DNA follows: TGTGCCTGGAGTCGACACCAGGGGGAGACCCAGTACTTC. It codes for CAWSRHQGETQYF. The gene calls are TRBV30 and TRBJ2-5; TRBD1 might be the D (6 bases). Between the trimmed V and J ends, which lost 2 bases and 5 bases, there was a span of 12 bases. Germline loops: CDR1 GTSNPN, CDR2 SVGIG (reference sequence). The CDR3 has 13 amino acids.

A few counts support this clonotype. V and J are TRBV20-1 and TRBJ1-2, with 7 positions matching TRBD1. V trimming: 1 base; J trimming: 3 bases; junction bases outside the gene matches: 8. From germline, CDR1 is DFQATT and CDR2 SNEGSKA (reference sequence). This CDR3 is built from 15 residues. This CDR3 is CSARAQGVDYYGYTF. The CDR3 nucleotides are TGCAGTGCTAGAGCGCAGGGGGTGGATTACTATGGCTACACCTTC.

The chain uses TRBV5-1 and TRBJ1-5; 7 bases align to TRBD1. The germline V gene encodes CDR1 SGHRS and CDR2 YFSETQ. V dropped 4 bases and J dropped 3; count of bases not matched to a gene: 13. This CDR3 is 17 amino acids long. CDR3 in amino acids: CASSPLGGDSNNQPQHF. DNA for the CDR3: TGCGCCAGCAGCCCACTTGGGGGGGACAGCAACAATCAGCCCCAGCATTTT.

This clonotype was seen a handful of times. The chain carries TRBV7-3 and TRBJ2-1; 9 positions match TRBD2. The CDR3 spans 16 residues. Germline V gene data show CDR1 as SGHTA and CDR2 as FQGTGA. V trimming: 5 bases; J trimming: 4 bases; junction bases outside the gene matches: 9. The CDR3 nucleotides are TGTGCCAGCAGCCCTAGGGCTAGCGGGATTTACAATGAGCAGTTCTTC. It is translated as CASSPRASGIYNEQFF.

The gene calls are TRBV5-1 and TRBJ2-6; D remains ambiguous. The CDR3 is 13 amino acids. Germline V CDR1 and CDR2: SGHRS, YFSETQ. V was shortened by 0 bases and J by 14 bases, with 12 bases between the two germline ends. In nucleotides, the CDR3 is TGCGCCAGCAGCTTGGCCATGACCTCCTTCCTGACTTTC. Translating gives CASSLAMTSFLTF.

A single count supports this clonotype. The chain joins TRBV11-2 to TRBJ1-1, with D maybe TRBD1 (6 bases). The CDR3 length is 16 residues. The V and J ends lost 5 bases and 3 bases respectively, with 19 bases between them. Germline V gene sequence: CDR1 SGHAT, CDR2 FQNNGV. The CDR3 DNA reads as TGTGCCAGCAGCGGCCCGAAAGGGACAACATACACTGAAGCTTTCTTT. Protein sequence: CASSGPKGTTYTEAFF.

This clonotype was observed a few times. The gene calls are TRBV4-1 and TRBJ1-5; D is perhaps TRBD1 (5 bases). The V gene's germline CDR1 is MGHRA and CDR2 YSYEKL. This CDR3 has 13 amino acids. Trimming left V 5 bases short and J 7 bases short, with 12 bases between. Here the CDR3 DNA reads TGCGCCAGCAGCTACGGGGGAGCACAGCCCCAGCATTTT. It encodes CASSYGGAQPQHF.

This clonotype was detected a few times. CDR3 in amino acids: CSARVWLSEQYF. The CDR3 DNA is TGCAGTGCTAGAGTTTGGCTCAGCGAGCAGTACTTC. The rearrangement links TRBV20-1 to TRBJ2-7, with no clear D. V was pared by 1 base and J by 6 bases, with 10 bases between. Germline V lookup: CDR1 DFQATT, CDR2 SNEGSKA (reference sequence). This CDR3 region has 12 residues.

The V call is TRBV7-9, the J call TRBJ2-7, with 7 nucleotides matching TRBD1. Germline assignment: CDR1 SEHNR and CDR2 FQNEAQ (reference sequence). The CDR3 consists of 14 residues. Trimming removed 5 bases from V and 4 bases from J; junction bases left unmatched: 8. CDR3 coding DNA: TGTGCCAGCAGCCTAGGGACAGTAGATTACGAGCAGTACTTC. This sequence encodes CASSLGTVDYEQYF. The whole variable domain, remainder taken from reference TRBV7-9 and TRBJ2-7, is DTGVSQNPRHKITKRGQNVTFRCDPISEHNRLYWYRQTLGQGPEFLTYFQNEAQLEKSRLLSDRFSAERPKGSFSTLEIQRTEQGDSAMYLCASSLGTVDYEQYFGPGTRLTVT.

This chain joins TRBV24-1 and TRBJ2-2, with 8 bases aligning to TRBD1. Unmatched junction bases numbered 5, after V lost 7 bases and J lost 5 bases. The CDR3 is made up of 14 amino acids. Germline loops: CDR1 KGHDR, CDR2 SFDVKD. The CDR3 loop reads CATSRTGITGELFF. The CDR3 coding sequence is TGTGCCACCAGCCGGACAGGGATTACCGGGGAGCTGTTTTTT.